This note documents a single TCR beta chain sequence. Its antigen is as yet unknown. PCR involved 60 Vbeta and 13 Jbeta primers. Profiling relied on immunoSEQ multiplex PCR, and the TCRdb table lists in-frame clones only, not all of them. The sample includes about 130,000 clones, around 77% seen only once; the top ten take approximately 2%. This entry belongs to a study of cytomegalovirus exposure and HLA in healthy donors. About the study: There were just under 400 genotyped donors. Of these, about 86% fell in the genetic ancestry cluster associated with self-reported Caucasian donors.

Regarding the study as a whole: Reportedly, cytomegalovirus status was diagnosed with high sensitivity and specificity.

Trimming removed 0 bases from V and 5 bases from J; junction bases left unmatched: 10. CDR1 is SGHRS and CDR2 is YFSETQ in the germline V gene. The CDR3 is 16 residues long. The TCR sequence derives from a man in his thirties or forties in good health and CMV-seronegative. V is TRBV5-1 and J is TRBJ2-5; the match to TRBD2 covers 7 bases. Sequenced input: PBMCs. The CDR3 DNA sequence: TGCGCCAGCAGCTTGGGTTTGGTGGCGGGAGCGGAGACCCAGTACTTC. Residues: CASSLGLVAGAETQYF.